This T cell receptor beta chain stems from a study of shared clonotypes between healthy human individuals. The material for each subset, its genomic DNA, was split evenly across several immunoSEQ plates. Original handling: Filtering was not the same, since immunoSEQ gave junction-only sequences without quality scores. Some clones are missing from TCRdb's copy, which holds only in-frame ones; the method was immunoSEQ multiplex PCR. V and J calls and clone size follow that table, whereas D and trimming were derived from the DNA. The top ten clones hold about 1.8% of a sample with about 2.1 million clones, roughly 91% of them seen once. Study conclusions and caveats: Rarefaction demonstrated incomplete sorted-subset sequencing despite large depth.

Terminally differentiated effector memory CD45RA+ cells were excluded from the naive CD8 cells, which were CD45RO-negative and positively selected for CCR7. This clone has only a few counts. The antigen is not known. Other DNA sequences in the same sample also yield this CDR3. The germline CDR1 and CDR2 sequences are SEHNR and FQNEAQ (reference sequence). The CDR3 covers 13 residues. V was trimmed by 5 bases and J by 1 base, leaving 8 bases between them. Input material: naive CD8+ T cells from PBMCs. This chain connects TRBV7-9 to TRBJ2-5, with D possibly being TRBD1 (6 bases). This TCR was sampled from a man aged 18-30 years in good health. Some clones in this sample may be carry-over from other donors' samples. The CDR3: CASSPDSQETQYF. The DNA for the CDR3 is TGTGCCAGCAGCCCGGACAGCCAAGAGACCCAGTACTTC. The full variable domain, in which reference TRBV7-9 and TRBJ2-5 provide the parts outside the CDR3, is DTGVSQNPRHKITKRGQNVTFRCDPISEHNRLYWYRQTLGQGPEFLTYFQNEAQLEKSRLLSDRFSAERPKGSFSTLEIQRTEQGDSAMYLCASSPDSQETQYFGPGTRLLVL.